This paragraph reports one T cell receptor beta chain. Its antigen remains unidentified. Base-call qualities are not available, and no considerably larger clone is one nucleotide away. TCRbeta CDR3 regions were amplified from genomic DNA using the immunoSEQ Assay, a bias-controlled multiplex PCR. Under the source paper's analysis protocol: Nucleated cell counts per sample were estimated from amplification of reference gene primers within the assay. To quantify the absolute abundance of each unique TCRbeta CDR3 rearrangement, sequence reads were collapsed and filtered. For each sample, productive Simpson clonality was calculated as the square root of Simpson's diversity index over productive rearrangements. TCRdb re-hosts the immuneACCESS table, in-frame sequences only. Its copies lack some clones; in the studies checked, an unresolved V gene accounts for under half of them, and the cause for the rest is not known. D and trimming were read from the DNA, whereas the V and J calls and clone size are those reported in that table. The sample records under 250,000 clones, approximately 86% of which are singletons. The ten top clones hold approximately 1.5% of the sample.

This sample is drawn from a study of blood T cell repertoires in COVID-19 (TCRdb year 2020). For context, the study as a whole: Samples covering the acute and convalescent phases of COVID-19 were provided by collaborators in the United States, Italy and Spain. The prospective study material was composed of cDNA or gDNA derived from T cells, B-cell-depleted T cells, or PBMCs. Deeply sampled blood TCRbeta repertoires from subjects exposed to, actively infected with, or recovered from COVID-19 were included in the dataset. The repertoires were made available in a free public database intended to serve as a resource for research on the immune response to SARS-CoV-2. Samples came from the ongoing ImmuneRACE study (first 160 participants) plus 1,254 subjects from 6 global collaborators. Nearly every sample came with metadata listing a de-identified subject ID, COVID-19 status, age in years and sex. Where HLA class I and class II types were available, the types were taken from metadata supplied by the sample provider, not from assay-based typing. Paper-wide results and their limitations: Clinical and demographic metadata were provided uncurated, with the amount varying by source and participant.

Counted from cysteine to phenylalanine, this CDR3 has 19 amino acids. Of the read, only the CDR3 DNA is kept; its 57 bases are in frame from base 1. From V the trimming removes 0 bases and from J it removes 3 bases, while the gene matches leave 16 bases of the junction unaccounted for. CDR1 is given as SGDLS and CDR2 as YYNGEE, both from the germline V gene. Samples from volunteer blood donors who had recovered from COVID-19 were contributed by a second Seattle source. Each collaborating institution followed its own protocols to collect whole blood in K2EDTA tubes. For TCRbeta analysis, collaborators shipped samples in one of three forms: frozen whole blood, isolated PBMCs, or DNA extracted from either of those sample types.

Here the chain combines TRBV9 and TRBJ2-3, and TRBD2 aligns with 7 junction nucleotides. The sequence was obtained from a woman aged 60 to 75 who had recovered from COVID-19. Sequencing was done on a sample of peripheral blood. The DNA sequence reads TGTGCCAGCAGCGTAGAGGCGGGGGAGCAACAAAGAAGGACAGATACGCAGTATTTT. It translates to CASSVEAGEQQRRTDTQYF.